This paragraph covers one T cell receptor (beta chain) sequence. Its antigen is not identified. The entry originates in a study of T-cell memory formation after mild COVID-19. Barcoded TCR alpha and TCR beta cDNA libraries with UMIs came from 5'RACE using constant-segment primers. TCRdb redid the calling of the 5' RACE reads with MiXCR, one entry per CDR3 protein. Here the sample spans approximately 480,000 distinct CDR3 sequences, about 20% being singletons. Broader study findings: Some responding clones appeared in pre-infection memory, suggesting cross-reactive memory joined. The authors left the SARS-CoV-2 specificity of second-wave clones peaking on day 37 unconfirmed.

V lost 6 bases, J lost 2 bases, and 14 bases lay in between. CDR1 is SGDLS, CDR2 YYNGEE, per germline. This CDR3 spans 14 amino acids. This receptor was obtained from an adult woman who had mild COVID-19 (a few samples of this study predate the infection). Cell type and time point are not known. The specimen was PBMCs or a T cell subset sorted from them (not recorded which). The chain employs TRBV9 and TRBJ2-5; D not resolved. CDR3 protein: CASTPGGPQETQYF. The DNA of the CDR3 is TGTGCCAGCACCCCAGGTGGGCCTCAAGAGACCCAGTACTTC.